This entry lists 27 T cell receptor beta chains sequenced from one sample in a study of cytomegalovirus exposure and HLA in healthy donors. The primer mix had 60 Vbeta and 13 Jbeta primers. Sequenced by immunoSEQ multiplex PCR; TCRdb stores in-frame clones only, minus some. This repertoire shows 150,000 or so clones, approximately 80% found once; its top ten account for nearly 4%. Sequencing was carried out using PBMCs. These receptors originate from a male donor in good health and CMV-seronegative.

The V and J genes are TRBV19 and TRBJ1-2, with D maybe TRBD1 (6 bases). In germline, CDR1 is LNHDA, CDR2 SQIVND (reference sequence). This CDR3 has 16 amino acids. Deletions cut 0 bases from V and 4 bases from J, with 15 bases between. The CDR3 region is CASSIEGQNYGYGYTF. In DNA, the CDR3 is TGTGCCAGTAGTATAGAAGGACAGAATTATGGCTATGGCTACACCTTC. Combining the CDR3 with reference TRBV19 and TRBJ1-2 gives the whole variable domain DGGITQSPKYLFRKEGQNVTLSCEQNLNHDAMYWYRQDPGQGLRLIYYSQIVNDFQKGDIAEGYSVSREKKESFPLTVTSAQKNPTAFYLCASSIEGQNYGYGYTFGSGTRLTVV.

The CDR3 sequence is CARSLGYSGGDAYEQYF. For the CDR3, the DNA is TGTGCCAGAAGCTTGGGCTATAGCGGGGGGGATGCCTACGAGCAGTACTTC. The chain employs TRBV5-3 and TRBJ2-7, with TRBD2 matching 11 bases. TRBV5-3 falls under the ORF class, with uncertain function. J gave up 2 bases and V 0 bases, and 7 bases lay outside the gene matches. The CDR3 extends over 17 amino acids.

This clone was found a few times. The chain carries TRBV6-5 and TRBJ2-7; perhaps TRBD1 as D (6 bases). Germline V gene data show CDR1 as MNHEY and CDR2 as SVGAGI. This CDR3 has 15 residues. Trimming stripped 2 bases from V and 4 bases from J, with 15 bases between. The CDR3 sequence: CASSYDRQLGYEQYF. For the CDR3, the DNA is TGTGCCAGCAGTTACGACAGGCAGCTCGGGTACGAGCAGTACTTC.

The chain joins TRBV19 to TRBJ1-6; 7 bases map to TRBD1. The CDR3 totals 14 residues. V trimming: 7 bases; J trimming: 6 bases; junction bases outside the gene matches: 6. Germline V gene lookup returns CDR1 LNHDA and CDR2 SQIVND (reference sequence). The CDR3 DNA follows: TGTGCCAGTAAAACGGACAGGTCTAATTCACCCCTCCACTTT. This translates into CASKTDRSNSPLHF.

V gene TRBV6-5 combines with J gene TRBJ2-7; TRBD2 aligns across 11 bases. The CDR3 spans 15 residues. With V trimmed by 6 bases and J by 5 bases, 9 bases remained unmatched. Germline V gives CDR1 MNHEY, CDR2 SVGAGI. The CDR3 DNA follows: TGTGCCAGCAGGATTCTAGCGGGAGGATCCCACGAGCAGTACTTC. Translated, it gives CASRILAGGSHEQYF.

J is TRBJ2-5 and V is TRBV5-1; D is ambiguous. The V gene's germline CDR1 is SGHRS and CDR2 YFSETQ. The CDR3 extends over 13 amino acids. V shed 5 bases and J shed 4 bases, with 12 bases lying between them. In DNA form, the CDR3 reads TGCGCCAGCAGAAAATCGGCAGGAGAGACCCAGTACTTC. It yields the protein CASRKSAGETQYF.

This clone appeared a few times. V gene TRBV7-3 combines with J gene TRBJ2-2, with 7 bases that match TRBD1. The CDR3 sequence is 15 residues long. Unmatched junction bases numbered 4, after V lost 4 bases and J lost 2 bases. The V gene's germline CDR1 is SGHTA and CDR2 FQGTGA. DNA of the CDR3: TGTGCCAGCAGCTCAAACAGGGGCAACACCGGGGAGCTGTTTTTT. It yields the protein CASSSNRGNTGELFF.

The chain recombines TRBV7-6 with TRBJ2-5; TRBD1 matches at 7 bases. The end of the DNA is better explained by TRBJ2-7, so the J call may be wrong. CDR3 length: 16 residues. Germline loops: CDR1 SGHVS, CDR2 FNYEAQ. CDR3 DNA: TGTGCCAGCAGCTTAACAACGGGACAGCTCGGCTACGAGCAGTACTTC. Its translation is CASSLTTGQLGYEQYF.

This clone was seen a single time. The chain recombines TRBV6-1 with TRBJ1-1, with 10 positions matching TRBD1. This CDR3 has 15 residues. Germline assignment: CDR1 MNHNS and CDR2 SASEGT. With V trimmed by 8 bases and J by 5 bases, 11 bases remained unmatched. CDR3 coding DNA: TGTGCCAGCTGCAGCGGCGGGACAGGGGAGACTGAAGCTTTCTTT. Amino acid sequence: CASCSGGTGETEAFF.

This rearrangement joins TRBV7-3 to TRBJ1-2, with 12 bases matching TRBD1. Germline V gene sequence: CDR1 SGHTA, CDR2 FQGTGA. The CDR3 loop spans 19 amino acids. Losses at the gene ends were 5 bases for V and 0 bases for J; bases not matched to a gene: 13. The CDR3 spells CASSPTPGQGATANYGYTF. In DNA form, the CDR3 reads TGTGCCAGCAGCCCAACCCCGGGACAGGGGGCGACAGCTAACTATGGCTACACCTTC.

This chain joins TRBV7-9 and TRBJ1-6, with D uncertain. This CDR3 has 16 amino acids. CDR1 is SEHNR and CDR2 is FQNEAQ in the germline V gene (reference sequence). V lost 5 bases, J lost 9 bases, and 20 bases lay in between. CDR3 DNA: TGTGCCAGCAGCCCCGGACTCTTCATACGGCCTTCACCCCTCCACTTT. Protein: CASSPGLFIRPSPLHF.

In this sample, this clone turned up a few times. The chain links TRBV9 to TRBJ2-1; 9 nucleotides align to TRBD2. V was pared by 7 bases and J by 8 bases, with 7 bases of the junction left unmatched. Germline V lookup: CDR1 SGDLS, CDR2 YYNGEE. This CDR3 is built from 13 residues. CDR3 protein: CASWREGYDEQFF. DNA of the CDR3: TGTGCCAGCTGGCGGGAGGGGTACGATGAGCAGTTCTTC.

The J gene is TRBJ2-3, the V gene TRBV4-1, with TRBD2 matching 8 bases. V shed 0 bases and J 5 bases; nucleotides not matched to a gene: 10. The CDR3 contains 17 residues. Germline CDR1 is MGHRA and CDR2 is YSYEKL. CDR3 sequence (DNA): TGCGCCAGCAGCCAAGACGGTGCAGCGGGAGTTATAGATACGCAGTATTTT. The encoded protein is CASSQDGAAGVIDTQYF.

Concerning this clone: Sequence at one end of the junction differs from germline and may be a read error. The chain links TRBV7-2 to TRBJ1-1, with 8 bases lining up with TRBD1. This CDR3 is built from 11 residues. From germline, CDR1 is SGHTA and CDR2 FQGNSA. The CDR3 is CASSQGQGLLF. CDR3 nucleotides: TGTGCCAGCAGTCAAGGACAGGGCCTCCTCTTT.

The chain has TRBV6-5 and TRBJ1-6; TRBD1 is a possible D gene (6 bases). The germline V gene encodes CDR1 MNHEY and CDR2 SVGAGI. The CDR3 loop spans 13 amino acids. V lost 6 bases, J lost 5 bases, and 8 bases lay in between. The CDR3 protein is CASRRTDNSPLHF. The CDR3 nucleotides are TGTGCCAGCAGAAGGACAGATAATTCACCCCTCCACTTT.

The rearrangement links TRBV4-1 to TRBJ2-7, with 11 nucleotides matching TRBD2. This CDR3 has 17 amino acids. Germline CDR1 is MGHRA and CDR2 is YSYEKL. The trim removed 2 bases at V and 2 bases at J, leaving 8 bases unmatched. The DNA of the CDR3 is TGCGCCAGCAGCCAAAGGGATCTAGCGGGGGGTCCCTACGAGCAGTACTTC. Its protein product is CASSQRDLAGGPYEQYF.

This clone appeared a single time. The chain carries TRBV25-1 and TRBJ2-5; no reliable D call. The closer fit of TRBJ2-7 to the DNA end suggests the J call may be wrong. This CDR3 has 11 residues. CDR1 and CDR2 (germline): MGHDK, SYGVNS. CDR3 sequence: CASIVIYEQYF. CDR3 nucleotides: TGTGCCAGCATCGTAATTTACGAGCAGTACTTC.

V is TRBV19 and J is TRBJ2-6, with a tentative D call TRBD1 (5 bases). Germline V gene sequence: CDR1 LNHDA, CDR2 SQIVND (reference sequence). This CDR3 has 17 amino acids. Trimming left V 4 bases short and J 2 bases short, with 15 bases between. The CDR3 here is CASSTSPGIAGANVLTF. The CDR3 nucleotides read TGTGCCAGTAGTACATCTCCAGGGATAGCTGGGGCCAACGTCCTGACTTTC.

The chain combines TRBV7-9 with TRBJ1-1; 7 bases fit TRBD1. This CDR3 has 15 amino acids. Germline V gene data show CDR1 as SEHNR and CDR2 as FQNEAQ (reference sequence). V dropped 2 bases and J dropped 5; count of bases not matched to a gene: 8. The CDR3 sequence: CASSLYTTGETEAFF. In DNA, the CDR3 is TGTGCCAGCAGCTTATATACTACAGGGGAAACTGAAGCTTTCTTT.

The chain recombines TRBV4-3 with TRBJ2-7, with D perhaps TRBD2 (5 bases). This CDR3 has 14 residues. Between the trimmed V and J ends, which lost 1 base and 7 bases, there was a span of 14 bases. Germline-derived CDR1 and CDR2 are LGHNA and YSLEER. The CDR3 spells CASSQVGEPREQYF. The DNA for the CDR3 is TGCGCCAGCAGCCAAGTGGGAGAGCCTAGGGAGCAGTACTTC.

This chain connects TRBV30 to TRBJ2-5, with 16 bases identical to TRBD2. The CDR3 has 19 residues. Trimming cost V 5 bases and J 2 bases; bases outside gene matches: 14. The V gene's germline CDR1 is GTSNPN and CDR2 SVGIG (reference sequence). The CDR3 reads CAWQPSGTSGRGVQETQYF. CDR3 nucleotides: TGTGCCTGGCAACCGTCCGGGACTAGCGGGAGGGGCGTTCAAGAGACCCAGTACTTC.

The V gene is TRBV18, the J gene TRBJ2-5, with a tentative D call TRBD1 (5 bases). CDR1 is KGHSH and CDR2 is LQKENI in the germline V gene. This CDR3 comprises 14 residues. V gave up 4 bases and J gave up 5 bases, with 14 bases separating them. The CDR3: CASSRGTSGETQYF. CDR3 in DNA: TGTGCCAGCTCACGGGGCACCTCAGGGGAGACCCAGTACTTC. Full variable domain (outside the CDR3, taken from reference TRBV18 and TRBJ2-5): NAGVMQNPRHLVRRRGQEARLRCSPMKGHSHVYWYRQLPEEGLKFMVYLQKENIIDESGMPKERFSAEFPKEGPSILRIQQVVRGDSAAYFCASSRGTSGETQYFGPGTRLLVL.

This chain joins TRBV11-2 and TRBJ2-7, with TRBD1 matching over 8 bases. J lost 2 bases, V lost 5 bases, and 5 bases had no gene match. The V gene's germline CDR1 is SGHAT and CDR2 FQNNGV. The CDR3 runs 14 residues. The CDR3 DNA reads TGTGCCAGCAGCGCCCTGGGACAGGCCTACGAGCAGTACTTC. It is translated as CASSALGQAYEQYF.

The CDR3 sequence: CASSRDRENSPLHF. The CDR3 DNA sequence: TGTGCCAGCTCACGGGACAGGGAGAATTCACCCCTCCACTTT. The chain links TRBV18 to TRBJ1-6; 9 bases align to TRBD1. Trimming at V came to 4 bases and at J to 7 bases, leaving 2 bases not matched to a gene. There are 14 residues in the CDR3. Per germline, CDR1 KGHSH and CDR2 LQKENI. The full variable domain, rest sourced from reference TRBV18 and TRBJ1-6, is NAGVMQNPRHLVRRRGQEARLRCSPMKGHSHVYWYRQLPEEGLKFMVYLQKENIIDESGMPKERFSAEFPKEGPSILRIQQVVRGDSAAYFCASSRDRENSPLHFGNGTRLTVT.

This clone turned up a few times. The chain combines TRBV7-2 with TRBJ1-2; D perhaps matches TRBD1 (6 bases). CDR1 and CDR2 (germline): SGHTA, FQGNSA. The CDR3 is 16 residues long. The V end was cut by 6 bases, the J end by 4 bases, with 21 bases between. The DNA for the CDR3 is TGTGCCAGCAGTATGAGACAGGCGCCCACGTTCTATGGCTACACCTTC. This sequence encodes CASSMRQAPTFYGYTF.

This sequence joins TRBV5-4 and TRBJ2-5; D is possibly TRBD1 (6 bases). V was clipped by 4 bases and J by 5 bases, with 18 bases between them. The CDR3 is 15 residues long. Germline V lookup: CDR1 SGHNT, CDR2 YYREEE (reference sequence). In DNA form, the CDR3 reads TGTGCCAGCAGCCCGACAGTAGTGCAGGGGGAGACCCAGTACTTC. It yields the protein CASSPTVVQGETQYF.

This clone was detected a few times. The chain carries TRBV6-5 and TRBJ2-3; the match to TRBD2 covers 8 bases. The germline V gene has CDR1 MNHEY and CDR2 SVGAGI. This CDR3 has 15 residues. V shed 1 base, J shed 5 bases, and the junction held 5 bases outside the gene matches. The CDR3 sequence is CASSYYAGGEDTQYF. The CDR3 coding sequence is TGTGCCAGCAGTTACTACGCGGGGGGAGAAGATACGCAGTATTTT.